Below are 26 T cell receptor beta chains sequenced from a single sample in a study of blood T cell repertoires in COVID-19. TCRdb's table, derived via immunoSEQ multiplex PCR, lists solely in-frame clones and lacks some. The table has 200,000 to 300,000 clones, around 84% seen once; the top ten hold 4.2%. Sequencing was done on a sample of peripheral blood. Receptors originate from a man between 60 and 75 years old with acute or convalescent COVID-19.

This clone was detected only once. The J gene is TRBJ2-7, the V gene TRBV4-2, with TRBD1 identical over 8 bases. There are 14 residues in the CDR3. V dropped 3 bases and J dropped 2; count of bases not matched to a gene: 3. Per germline, CDR1 LGHNA and CDR2 YNFKEQ. This CDR3 reads CASSHGQGPYEQYF. The CDR3 region has the DNA TGTGCCAGCAGCCACGGACAGGGTCCCTACGAGCAGTACTTC.

This chain joins TRBV7-8 and TRBJ2-1; 12 bases line up with TRBD2. This CDR3 is built from 15 residues. Per germline, CDR1 SGHVS and CDR2 FQNEAQ. Trimming removed 5 bases from V and 7 bases from J; junction bases left unmatched: 6. The CDR3 protein is CASSPGTSGWNEQFF. In DNA, the CDR3 is TGTGCCAGCAGCCCCGGGACTAGCGGGTGGAATGAGCAGTTCTTC.

The rearrangement uses TRBV12-1 and TRBJ2-2; whether TRBD2, the table's D call, matches the DNA was not checked. TRBV12-1 is deemed a pseudogene. The CDR3 consists of 16 residues. CDR3 sequence: CASSSSGSGDTGELFF. CDR3 nucleotides: TGTGCCAGCAGCTCTAGCGGGAGTGGGGACACCGGGGAGCTGTTTTTT.

This chain uses TRBV7-2 with TRBJ1-1; 11 bases map to TRBD1. Germline V gene data show CDR1 as SGHTA and CDR2 as FQGNSA. V lost 5 bases, J lost 0 bases, and 5 bases stayed unmatched. The CDR3 consists of 16 residues. CDR3 loop: CASSRGQGVVNTEAFF. CDR3 nucleotides: TGTGCCAGCAGCCGGGGACAGGGGGTGGTGAACACTGAAGCTTTCTTT.

This clone was counted between two and nine times. The gene calls are TRBV4-2 and TRBJ1-3, with D perhaps TRBD1 (6 bases). The V gene's germline CDR1 is LGHNA and CDR2 YNFKEQ. Trimming took off 2 bases at V and 0 bases at J, with 11 bases between the two ends. The CDR3 loop spans 16 amino acids. The CDR3 region is CASSQSTGPSGNTIYF. The CDR3 nucleotides are TGTGCCAGCAGCCAATCGACAGGCCCCTCTGGAAACACCATATATTTT.

There are a few counts of this clone. Other nucleotide sequences in the sample specify the same CDR3. The chain recombines TRBV9 with TRBJ2-7; 10 nucleotides agree with TRBD1. The J segment lost 1 base and the V segment lost 0 bases, leaving 1 base of the junction unmatched. CDR1 is SGDLS and CDR2 is YYNGEE in the germline V gene. This CDR3 contains 15 residues. The CDR3 loop is CASSVAGQGSYEQYF. The CDR3, as DNA: TGTGCCAGCAGCGTAGCGGGACAGGGGTCCTACGAGCAGTACTTC.

This chain joins TRBV28 and TRBJ1-2, with TRBD1 as a possible D gene (5 bases). The CDR3 totals 17 residues. CDR1 is MDHEN, CDR2 SYDVKM, per germline. The germline V and J ends were trimmed by 3 bases and 2 bases, with 19 bases remaining between them. The CDR3 spells CASSFADTIPGNYGYTF. For the CDR3, the DNA is TGTGCCAGCAGTTTCGCAGACACCATCCCAGGGAACTATGGCTACACCTTC.

The chain combines TRBV6-1 with TRBJ1-1; TRBD1 matches 8 bases. The ends lost 2 bases at V and 5 bases at J; junction bases unmatched: 10. The CDR3 runs 16 residues. The germline CDR1 and CDR2 sequences are MNHNS and SASEGT. CDR3 in amino acids: CASSERGQGARTEAFF. In DNA form, the CDR3 reads TGTGCCAGCAGTGAAAGGGGCCAGGGGGCGCGTACTGAAGCTTTCTTT.

This rearrangement joins TRBV6-1 to TRBJ1-6; D might be TRBD1 (6 bases). V was clipped by 4 bases and J by 2 bases, with 12 bases between them. This CDR3 spans 16 amino acids. Germline assignment: CDR1 MNHNS and CDR2 SASEGT. CDR3 amino acids: CASSAKQGTYNSPLHF. CDR3 nucleotide sequence: TGTGCCAGCAGTGCCAAGCAGGGGACCTATAATTCACCCCTCCACTTT.

This clone was seen a few times. The chain uses TRBV2 and TRBJ2-2, with 7 nucleotides matching TRBD2. The CDR3 spans 14 residues. The germline V gene has CDR1 SNHLY and CDR2 FYNNEI. V lost 7 bases to trimming and J lost 6 bases; unmatched junction nucleotides: 8. The CDR3, as DNA: TGTGCCAGCACCCCCGGGAGGAGCTCCGGGGAGCTGTTTTTT. Translating gives CASTPGRSSGELFF.

The chain recombines TRBV5-4 with TRBJ2-1; 10 bases align to TRBD2. V was pared by 10 bases and J by 1 base, with 5 bases of the junction left unmatched. The length of the CDR3 is 14 residues. CDR1 is SGHNT, CDR2 YYREEE, per germline (reference sequence). The CDR3 protein is CALNSGGSYNEQFF. The CDR3 nucleotides are TGTGCCCTGAATAGCGGGGGGTCCTACAATGAGCAGTTCTTC.

This clone has just a few counts. This rearrangement joins TRBV11-3 to TRBJ2-2; 8 bases map to TRBD2. The CDR3 is 18 residues long. CDR1 and CDR2 from the germline V gene are SGHNT and YENEEA. After removal of 0 bases from V and 4 bases from J, the junction contained 10 bases not matched to a gene. CDR3 region: CASSLDGSRGVPTGELFF. For the CDR3, the DNA is TGTGCCAGCAGCTTAGATGGTTCGCGGGGGGTCCCCACCGGGGAGCTGTTTTTT.

This chain links TRBV5-6 with TRBJ2-4; 9 bases are a match to TRBD1. The germline CDR1 and CDR2 sequences are SGHDT and YYEEEE. V was clipped by 2 bases and J by 5 bases; unmatched bases: 8. This CDR3 region has 16 residues. CDR3 bases: TGTGCCAGCAGCTTATTGGGACAGGGAGGGGAAAACATTCAGTACTTC. Protein product: CASSLLGQGGENIQYF.

The chain joins TRBV7-3 to TRBJ2-3, with 15 bases that match TRBD2. Trimming took 5 bases from V and 3 from J; bases not matched to a gene: 6. Germline values: CDR1 SGHTA, CDR2 FQGTGA. The CDR3 covers 17 residues. The CDR3 is CASSPWTSGRVTDTQYF. For the CDR3, the DNA is TGTGCCAGCAGCCCGTGGACTAGCGGGAGGGTAACAGATACGCAGTATTTT.

This chain connects TRBV24-1 to TRBJ1-1; TRBD1 matches 9 bases. The J segment lost 4 bases and the V segment lost 6 bases, leaving 11 bases of the junction unmatched. The germline V gene encodes CDR1 KGHDR and CDR2 SFDVKD. CDR3 length: 16 amino acids. CDR3 sequence (DNA): TGTGCCACCAGTCGACGGGACAGGGAAGTTACCACTGAAGCTTTCTTT. Its translation is CATSRRDREVTTEAFF.

This chain connects TRBV2 to TRBJ2-7, with a tentative D call TRBD2 (5 bases). Between the trimmed V and J ends, which lost 4 bases and 1 base, there was a span of 11 bases. The CDR3 is 14 residues long. Germline V gives CDR1 SNHLY, CDR2 FYNNEI. The CDR3: CASSGENKSYEQYF. CDR3 nucleotide sequence: TGTGCCAGCAGTGGGGAGAACAAGTCCTACGAGCAGTACTTC.

This sequence joins TRBV5-6 and TRBJ1-3; 7 bases match TRBD1. Germline loops: CDR1 SGHDT, CDR2 YYEEEE. V trimming: 4 bases; J trimming: 2 bases; junction bases outside the gene matches: 9. There are 16 residues in the CDR3. In DNA, the CDR3 is TGTGCCAGCAGCAAAAGACAGGGACTTGCTGGAAACACCATATATTTT. This encodes CASSKRQGLAGNTIYF.

J is TRBJ2-1 and V is TRBV11-3, with TRBD2 matching 7 bases. The J segment lost 2 bases and the V segment lost 4 bases, leaving 8 bases of the junction unmatched. This CDR3 is built from 16 residues. Germline V lookup: CDR1 SGHNT, CDR2 YENEEA. Written as DNA, the CDR3 is TGTGCCAGCAGCTCATCCGGGGGGAAAACCTACAATGAGCAGTTCTTC. Encoded protein: CASSSSGGKTYNEQFF.

In this sample, this clone turned up once. The rearrangement links TRBV4-1 to TRBJ2-7, with a possible D match to TRBD1 (6 bases). V was clipped by 4 bases and J by 6 bases, with 19 bases between them. Germline V lookup: CDR1 MGHRA, CDR2 YSYEKL. This CDR3 has 15 residues. The CDR3 sequence: CASSPSHRARGEQYF. Here the CDR3 DNA reads TGCGCCAGCAGCCCTTCCCACAGGGCGAGAGGCGAGCAGTACTTC.

The chain couples TRBV27 to TRBJ1-6; tentatively, D is TRBD1 (6 bases). Looked up from germline, CDR1 is MNHEY and CDR2 is SMNVEV (reference sequence). The CDR3 has 20 amino acids. Trimming removed 5 bases from V and 1 base from J, with 24 bases in between. The chain's CDR3 is CASSPGTGTGTISYNSPLHF. The DNA of the CDR3 is TGTGCCAGCAGTCCAGGGACGGGTACTGGGACAATATCCTATAATTCACCCCTCCACTTT.

This clone was seen more than once but under ten times. The V call is TRBV11-2, the J call TRBJ2-1, with 10 nucleotides matching TRBD2. This CDR3 comprises 15 residues. CDR1 is SGHAT, CDR2 FQNNGV, per germline. The junction had 10 bases not matched to a gene; V was cut back by 5 bases and J by 9 bases. CDR3 coding DNA: TGTGCCAGCAGCATACTAGCGGGAAACCCGGGTGAGCAGTTCTTC. Translating it yields CASSILAGNPGEQFF.

The DNA of the CDR3 is TGTGCCAGCAGTGACTACCCAGGCTATGGCTACACCTTC. Translated, it gives CASSDYPGYGYTF. J is TRBJ1-2 and V is TRBV6-4; D is unresolved. In germline, CDR1 is MRHNA, CDR2 SNTAGT. The CDR3 has 13 amino acids. Trimming cost V 1 base and J 4 bases, with 7 bases left between them.

V and J are TRBV11-2 and TRBJ2-1; TRBD1 agrees at 7 bases. The germline V gene encodes CDR1 SGHAT and CDR2 FQNNGV. The CDR3 runs to 16 residues. J gave up 10 bases and V 2 bases, and 14 bases lay outside the gene matches. The DNA for the CDR3 is TGTGCCAGCAGCTTAAATAGGGGACCTAGGGGGCGGGAGCAGTTCTTC. Translating gives CASSLNRGPRGREQFF.

The gene calls are TRBV10-3 and TRBJ2-5; D perhaps matches TRBD2 (5 bases). Trimming took off 0 bases at V and 7 bases at J, with 12 bases between the two ends. The CDR3 has 14 residues. CDR1 is ENHRY, CDR2 SYGVKD, per germline. Here the CDR3 reads CAISESEAPVTQYF. CDR3 coding DNA: TGTGCCATCAGTGAGTCGGAGGCGCCGGTGACCCAGTACTTC.

This rearrangement joins TRBV5-5 to TRBJ1-5; TRBD1 agrees at 8 bases. V lost 5 bases to trimming and J lost 4 bases; unmatched junction nucleotides: 5. Per germline, CDR1 SGHKS and CDR2 YYEKEE (reference sequence). The CDR3 is 14 residues long. Written as DNA, the CDR3 is TGTGCCAGCAGGCGGACAGGGAGAAATCAGCCCCAGCATTTT. Protein product: CASRRTGRNQPQHF.

The J gene is TRBJ2-1, the V gene TRBV7-9, with D perhaps TRBD2 (6 bases). Germline CDR1 and CDR2: SEHNR and FQNEAQ (reference sequence). Trimming left V 6 bases short and J 2 bases short, with 8 bases between. The CDR3 totals 13 residues. The CDR3 loop reads CASRRTTYNEQFF. CDR3 nucleotide sequence: TGTGCCAGCAGGCGGACTACCTACAATGAGCAGTTCTTC.